A selection of T cell receptor beta chains follows, all from one sample in a study of T-cell reconstitution after alpha-beta-depleted transplantation in children. TCRdb itself ran the PCR reads through MiXCR, one entry per CDR3 protein. The table has about 900,000 distinct CDR3 sequences, about 29% seen once. Sequencing used PBMCs, mostly from graft donor cells, obtained 360 days after TCRalphabeta/CD19-depleted stem cell transplant. Receptors were obtained from a boy younger than two who had a stem cell transplant for SCID, so the T cells may come from the graft donor. The conserved cysteine and the conserved F or W are not part of the CDR3 here.

CDR3aa | v_gene
ASSPVGARTYEQY | TRBV5-1
ATEGGEQF | TRBV12-3/TRBV12-4
ASSKRDTEAF | TRBV12-3/TRBV12-4
ASSLVFGRGSNQPQH | TRBV7-8
SARDTVRTGTYGYT | TRBV20-1
AWTSWGQSYEQY | TRBV30
ASTGTTGVDYNEQF | TRBV6-1
ASSSAFGTGLPYNEQF | TRBV7-8
ASSLLPDPIGVTGELF | TRBV11-2
ASSPHPEGGLINQPQH | TRBV9
SARERNRRNGYT | TRBV20-1
ASSPTGTPYNEQF | TRBV5-1
ATSLRKSPNEKLF | TRBV15
ASSQGPGAGPDTQY | TRBV3-1
ASSPLRTGASYEQY | TRBV18
ASSRGQSASVTDTQY | TRBV4-1
ASSLDPRSDTQY | TRBV5-1
SAGRTGGSYEQY | TRBV20-1
ATIPGASRTDTQY | TRBV7-6
ASRGNRDRVNEQF | TRBV5-5
ASSQAGGKVPDTQY | TRBV4-1
ASQVVRVRNEQF | TRBV2
ASSPMLTVRRTEAF | TRBV28
ASSLQGLSTGELF | TRBV5-1
SVRGLRGALLDTQY | TRBV29-1
ASSPVIGSVWY | TRBV7-2
ASTATGYGYT | TRBV5-8
ASSLYPSTGGGDTQY | TRBV5-1
ASSLTGGRLTEAF | TRBV11-2
ATSEPRTGWPWEQY | TRBV24-1
ASSLGRTYYEQY | TRBV7-8
ASSIGTGASTDTQY | TRBV5-5
ASSLEGTSGVGTDTQY | TRBV11-2
ASSSSGGPWDEQF | TRBV5-1
ASSPRTPLTASTDTQY | TRBV27
ASSQPSGTGVKAGSPLH | TRBV27
ASSLRVYVLNTEAF | TRBV7-2
ASTPDGGVSEQY | TRBV2
ASSTPTGGSGTEAF | TRBV11-2
AWGDRADTGELF | TRBV30
SASVGHLDTEAF | TRBV20-1
SVEESPGETQY | TRBV29-1
ASSTGVATNEKLF | TRBV5-1
SVDMGRGEQY | TRBV29-1
ASSLEGGQIYNEQF | TRBV5-6
ASSYLVGGAEDEQF | TRBV6-5
ASSLTPRGSKADTQY | TRBV5-1